The rows below give T cell receptor beta chains drawn from one sample of a study of cytomegalovirus exposure and HLA in healthy donors. Using immunoSEQ multiplex PCR, the repertoire was profiled, and TCRdb retains in-frame clones only, with some absent. The data show 95,000 to 150,000 clones, less than 20% seen once. Material for sequencing was PBMCs. The receptors derive from a woman between 18 and 30 years old in good health and CMV-seronegative. Each CDR3 is given with its conserved first and last residue.

>14|TRBV7-9
CASRGPGDGNEQFF
>14|TRBV7-2
CASSPRRVQETQYF
>15|TRBV28
CATTRGQATTGELFF
>14|TRBV6-5
CASSSRGRGHEQYF
>15|TRBV6-1
CASAGGGSGANVLTF
>14|TRBV5-6
CASSPGAGGYEQYF
>14|TRBV7-2
CASSRLASSYEQYF
>19|TRBV7-9
CASSLALRGGGLGRYTQYF
>16|TRBV5-4
CASSLRASGSIDTQYF
>15|TRBV6-1
CASSEALETVYGYTF
>14|TRBV19
CASSPWGSPGEQYF
>17|TRBV5-6
CASSLGLAGGPSGELFF
>14|TRBV15
CATSRDQVREKLFF
>15|TRBV30
CAWSPTGLAGERQYF
>17|TRBV5-1
CASSSRPGLAADNEQFF
>15|TRBV5-1
CASSLGTALFYGYTF
>14|TRBV2
CASSATGVGETQYF
>18|TRBV9
CASSVELADWTGANVLTF
>14|TRBV6-5
CASSYSAGNYGYTF
>21|TRBV30
CAWSVYKGTGGLRPSGNTIYF
>16|TRBV18
CASSLSGGAVGETQYF
>16|TRBV6-5
CASSYASGERTDTQYF
>15|TRBV5-1
CASSYAGTPYYEQYF
>16|TRBV25-1
CASSEWSLAGRNEQFF